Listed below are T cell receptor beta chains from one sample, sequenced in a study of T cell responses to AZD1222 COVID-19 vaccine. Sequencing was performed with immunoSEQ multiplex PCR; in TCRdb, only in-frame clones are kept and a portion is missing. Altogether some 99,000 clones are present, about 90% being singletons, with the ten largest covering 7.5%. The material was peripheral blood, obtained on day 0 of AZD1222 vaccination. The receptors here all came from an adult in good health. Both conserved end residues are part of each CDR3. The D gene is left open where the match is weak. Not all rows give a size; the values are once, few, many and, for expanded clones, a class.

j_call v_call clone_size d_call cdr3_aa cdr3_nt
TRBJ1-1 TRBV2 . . CASRRKWGAGTEAFF TGTGCCAGCAGGCGTAAGTGGGGGGCGGGTACTGAAGCTTTCTTT
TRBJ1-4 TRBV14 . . CASAEGLNEKLFF TGTGCCAGCGCGGAAGGCTTGAATGAAAAACTGTTTTTT
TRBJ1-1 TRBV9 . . CASSVEQNTEAFF TGTGCCAGCAGCGTAGAGCAGAACACTGAAGCTTTCTTT
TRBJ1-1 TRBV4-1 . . CASVVRWAFF TGCGCCAGCGTGGTACGGTGGGCTTTCTTT
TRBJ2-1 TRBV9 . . CASSVVEGNEQFF TGTGCCAGCAGCGTAGTCGAAGGGAATGAGCAGTTCTTC
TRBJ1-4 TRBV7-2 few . CASSRNGDSNEKLFF TGTGCCAGCAGCCGCAATGGGGACTCGAATGAAAAACTGTTTTTT
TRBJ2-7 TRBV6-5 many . CASSYTGREQYF TGTGCCAGCAGTTACACCGGTAGAGAGCAGTACTTC
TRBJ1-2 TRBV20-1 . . CSASPRAGYTF TGCAGTGCTTCCCCTCGGGCAGGCTACACCTTC
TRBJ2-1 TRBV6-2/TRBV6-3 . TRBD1 CASSYSGQGSNEQFF TGTGCCAGCAGTTACTCGGGACAGGGAAGCAATGAGCAGTTCTTC
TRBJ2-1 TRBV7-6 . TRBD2 CASSRQLAGDDNEQFF TGTGCCAGCAGCCGGCAGCTAGCGGGGGACGACAATGAGCAGTTCTTC
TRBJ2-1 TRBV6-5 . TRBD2 CASIGGDNSYNEQFF TGTGCCAGCATCGGGGGGGACAATTCCTACAATGAGCAGTTCTTC
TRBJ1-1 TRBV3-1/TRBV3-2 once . CASSQGAGRAFF TGTGCCAGCAGCCAGGGGGCGGGTCGAGCTTTCTTT
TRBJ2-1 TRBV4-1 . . CASSQGSPGSGYNEQFF TGCGCCAGCAGCCAAGGGTCCCCCGGGAGCGGATACAATGAGCAGTTCTTC
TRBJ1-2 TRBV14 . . CASSQGHGLGYTF TGTGCCAGCAGCCAAGGACATGGGCTTGGCTACACCTTC
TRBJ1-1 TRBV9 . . CASSEGTEGNTEAFF TGTGCCAGCAGCGAGGGGACCGAGGGTAACACTGAAGCTTTCTTT
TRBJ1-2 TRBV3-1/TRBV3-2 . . CASSQDWLGANYGYTF TGTGCCAGCAGCCAAGATTGGTTAGGTGCTAACTATGGCTACACCTTC
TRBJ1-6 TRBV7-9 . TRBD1 CASSSRGQGVGNSPLHF TGTGCCAGCAGCTCACGCGGACAGGGGGTAGGGAATTCACCCCTCCACTTT
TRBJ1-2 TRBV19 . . CASSPSYNYGYTF TGTGCCAGTAGCCCCAGCTATAACTATGGCTACACCTTC
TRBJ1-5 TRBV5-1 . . CASSLVPGGNQPQHF TGCGCCAGCAGCTTGGTTCCTGGGGGTAATCAGCCCCAGCATTTT
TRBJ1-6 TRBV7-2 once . CASSLSGTADSPLHF TGTGCCAGCAGCTTAAGCGGGACGGCTGATTCACCCCTCCACTTT
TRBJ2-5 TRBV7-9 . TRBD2 CASSLGLAGHGETQYF TGTGCCAGCAGCTTAGGGCTAGCGGGGCATGGGGAGACCCAGTACTTC
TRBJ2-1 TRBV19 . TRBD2 CASSIELAGMNEQFF TGTGCCAGTAGTATCGAGTTAGCGGGAATGAATGAGCAGTTCTTC
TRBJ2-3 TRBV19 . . CASRGEGTDTQYF TGTGCCAGTAGAGGAGAGGGCACAGATACGCAGTATTTT
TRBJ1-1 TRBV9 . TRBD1 CASSPYRGLAEAFF TGTGCCAGCAGCCCTTACAGGGGGCTGGCTGAAGCTTTCTTT
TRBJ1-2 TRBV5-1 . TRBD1 CASSSSGTADGYTF TGCGCCAGCAGCTCGTCCGGGACAGCAGACGGCTACACCTTC
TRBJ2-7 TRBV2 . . CASRRGSSYEQYF TGTGCCAGCAGGAGGGGAAGCTCCTACGAGCAGTACTTC
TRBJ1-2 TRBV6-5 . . CASTGDLLNYGYTF TGTGCCAGCACCGGGGACCTCCTTAACTATGGCTACACCTTC
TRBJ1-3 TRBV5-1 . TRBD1 CASSPGTGLSSGNTIYF TGCGCCAGCAGCCCTGGGACAGGGCTAAGCTCTGGAAACACCATATATTTT
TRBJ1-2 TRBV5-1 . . CASSPTGIGGYTF TGCGCCAGCAGCCCTACAGGGATTGGCGGCTACACCTTC
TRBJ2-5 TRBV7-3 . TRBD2 CASSLTFGQGGETQYF TGTGCCAGCAGCTTAACGTTTGGGCAGGGAGGGGAGACCCAGTACTTC
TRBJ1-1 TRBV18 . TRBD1 CASSLFRDRNTEAFF TGTGCCAGCTCACTATTCCGGGACAGGAACACTGAAGCTTTCTTT
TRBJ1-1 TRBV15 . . CATSSHPARDEAFF TGTGCCACCAGCAGTCACCCCGCGAGGGACGAAGCTTTCTTT
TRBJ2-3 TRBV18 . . CASSPPGAPNTDTQYF TGTGCCAGCTCACCACCGGGGGCGCCCAACACAGATACGCAGTATTTT
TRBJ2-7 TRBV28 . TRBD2 CASSRSGGVSYEQYF TGTGCCAGCAGTCGGAGCGGGGGGGTATCCTACGAGCAGTACTTC
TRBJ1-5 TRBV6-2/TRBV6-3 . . CASTPEGRGNQPQHF TGTGCCAGCACCCCTGAGGGCAGGGGCAATCAGCCCCAGCATTTT
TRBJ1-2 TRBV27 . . CASGFWSGTFGGYTF TGTGCCAGCGGTTTCTGGAGCGGGACATTTGGAGGCTACACCTTC
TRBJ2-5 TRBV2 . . CASSGGRKDF TGTGCCAGCAGTGGGGGACGCAAGGACTTC
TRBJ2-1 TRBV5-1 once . CASSSLTGFGEQFF TGCGCCAGCAGCTCCTTGACAGGTTTCGGCGAGCAGTTCTTC
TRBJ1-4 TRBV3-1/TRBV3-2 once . CASSQDRTDPVGEKLFF TGTGCCAGCAGCCAAGATAGAACAGACCCGGTCGGGGAAAAACTGTTTTTT
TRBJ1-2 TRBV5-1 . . CASSLAGTQGGYGYTF TGCGCCAGCAGCTTGGCGGGGACCCAAGGGGGGTATGGCTACACCTTC
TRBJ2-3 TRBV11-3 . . CASSLSGFTDTQYF TGTGCCAGCAGCCTCAGCGGGTTCACAGATACGCAGTATTTT
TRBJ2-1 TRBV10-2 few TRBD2 CASSGTSGANSYNEQFF TGCGCCAGCAGTGGGACTAGCGGGGCTAACTCCTACAATGAGCAGTTCTTC
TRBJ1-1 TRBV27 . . CASSRPGTMNTEAFF TGTGCCAGCAGCCGCCCAGGGACCATGAACACTGAAGCTTTCTTT
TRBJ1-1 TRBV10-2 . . CASSQEIRASLGAFF TGCGCCAGCAGTCAAGAAATCCGGGCCTCCCTGGGAGCTTTCTTT
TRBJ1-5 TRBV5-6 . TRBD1 CASRSMTGAINQPQHF TGTGCCAGCAGAAGCATGACAGGGGCCATAAATCAGCCCCAGCATTTT
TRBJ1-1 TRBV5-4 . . CASGGSYTEAFF TGTGCCAGCGGGGGTTCGTACACTGAAGCTTTCTTT
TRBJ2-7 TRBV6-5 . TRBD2 CASSLLAGGSYEQYF TGTGCCAGCAGCCTACTAGCGGGAGGCTCCTACGAGCAGTACTTC
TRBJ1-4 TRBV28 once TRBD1 CASSSPGQYNEKLFF TGTGCCAGCAGTTCACCGGGACAGTATAATGAAAAACTGTTTTTT
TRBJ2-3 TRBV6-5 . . CATRTETDTQYF TGTGCCACCAGGACGGAAACAGATACGCAGTATTTT
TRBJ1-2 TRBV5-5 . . CASSPGPGWGYTF TGTGCCAGCAGCCCAGGCCCAGGCTGGGGCTACACCTTC
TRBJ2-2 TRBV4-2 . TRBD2 CASSPRLAGGTGELFF TGTGCCAGCAGCCCCAGACTAGCGGGAGGCACCGGGGAGCTGTTTTTT
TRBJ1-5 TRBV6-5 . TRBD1 CASTSVTGPSQPQHF TGTGCCAGCACCTCAGTGACAGGGCCTAGTCAGCCCCAGCATTTT
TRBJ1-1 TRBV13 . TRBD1 CASSFRDRTTNTEAFF TGTGCCAGCAGCTTTCGGGACAGGACAACGAACACTGAAGCTTTCTTT
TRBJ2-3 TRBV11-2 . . CASSFRTDTQYF TGTGCCAGCAGTTTTAGGACAGATACGCAGTATTTT
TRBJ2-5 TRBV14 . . CASSRGPSETQYF TGTGCCAGCAGTAGGGGACCTAGCGAGACCCAGTACTTC
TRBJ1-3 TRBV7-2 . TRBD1 CASSLGQGVDGNTIYF TGTGCCAGCAGCTTAGGACAGGGAGTCGATGGAAACACCATATATTTT
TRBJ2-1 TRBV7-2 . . CASSFFQQGSEQFF TGTGCCAGCAGCTTCTTCCAGCAGGGGAGTGAGCAGTTCTTC